Listed below are T cell receptor beta chains from one sample, sequenced in a study of siplizumab effects on memory and regulatory T cells. Method: immunoSEQ multiplex PCR; TCRdb's copy keeps in-frame clones and lacks some. The sample lists tens of thousands of clones; under 98% were seen once. Sequenced material: naive CD4+ T cells sorted from blood. These receptors were collected from a human donor in good health. Each CDR3 is given with its conserved first and last residue. Fields, in order: J gene, clone size, D gene, V gene, CDR3 DNA, CDR3 protein. The D gene is left open where the match is weak. Clone size appears in some rows only: once, few, many, or a class for an expanded clone.

>TRBJ2-4|NA|NA|TRBV18
TGTGCCAGCTCACCACCGTCTAAAAACATTCAGTACTTC
CASSPPSKNIQYF
>TRBJ1-2|NA|NA|TRBV5-8
TGTGCCAGCAGCCTGACAGGAGGACTTAACTATGGCTACACCTTC
CASSLTGGLNYGYTF
>TRBJ1-1|NA|NA|TRBV7-9
TGTGCCAGCAGCTTAGGAGCGGGGGAGGTTGAAGCTTTCTTT
CASSLGAGEVEAFF
>TRBJ2-3|NA|NA|TRBV7-9
TGTGCCAGCAGCCAGGGATTGAGCACAGATACGCAGTATTTT
CASSQGLSTDTQYF
>TRBJ1-1|NA|TRBD1|TRBV28
TGTGCCAGCAGTTTGACAGGGGGCTGGAACACTGAAGCTTTCTTT
CASSLTGGWNTEAFF
>TRBJ2-1|NA|TRBD2|TRBV7-2
TGTGCCAGCAGCTTAGCGGTTAGCGGGAATGAGCAGTTCTTC
CASSLAVSGNEQFF
>TRBJ2-2|NA|TRBD1|TRBV5-1
TGCGCCAACAGCTTGGGACAGCCCCCCGGGGAGCTGTTTTTT
CANSLGQPPGELFF
>TRBJ2-1|NA|TRBD2|TRBV5-1
TGCGCCAGCAGGAGACTAGCGGAAATAAACAATGAGCAGTTCTTC
CASRRLAEINNEQFF
>TRBJ1-1|NA|NA|TRBV18
TGTGCCAGCTCACCTTCCCCAGGGGACACTGAAGCTTTCTTT
CASSPSPGDTEAFF
>TRBJ2-3|NA|NA|TRBV7-9
TGTGCCAGCAGCTTAGTAGACGCCACAGATACGCAGTATTTT
CASSLVDATDTQYF
>TRBJ1-2|NA|NA|TRBV29-1
TGCAGCGTTGAATCCTCCCTCTATGGCTACACCTTC
CSVESSLYGYTF
>TRBJ2-1|NA|NA|TRBV28
TGTGCCAGCAGTTTAAATGCCTTTGAGCAGTTCTTC
CASSLNAFEQFF
>TRBJ2-1|once|NA|TRBV7-2
TGTGCCGGCAGCCCACAGGACGACTCCTACAATGAGCAGTTCTTC
CAGSPQDDSYNEQFF